This T cell receptor beta chain was retrieved from a study of spatial heterogeneity in lung cancer. Study context: The library had UMIs, and each TCR and UMI pair averaged more than ten raw reads. The study, taken as a whole, reports: Blood showed ubiquitous tumor TCRs more often at resection than at routine follow-up.

The CDR3 runs to 14 residues. Trimming removed 3 bases from V and 6 bases from J, with 12 bases in between. CDR1 MDHEN and CDR2 SYDVKM come from the germline V gene. Stated time point: sample taken at primary tumor resection. Unsorted whole RNA of tumor, nontumor lung or frozen PBMC was sequenced. The cohort: approximately 66 early-stage, untreated non-small cell lung cancer patients. TCR cDNA molecules were tagged individually, and each one carried a unique molecular identifier. In TCRdb, the 5' RACE reads were re-called with MiXCR into one record per CDR3 protein. The top ten hold 35% to 40% of the sample, which has some 8,000 distinct CDR3 sequences, 5.4% seen once. By frequency in the sample, this clonotype is medium-sized (0.01 to 0.1%). The target antigen is unknown.

The chain employs TRBV28 and TRBJ2-1; perhaps TRBD1 as D (5 bases). The TCR originated in a male donor with early-stage non-small cell lung cancer. Specimen: PBMCs, collected at surgery. The CDR3 DNA follows: TGTGCCAGCAGTTTTTCCTTAGGGGCCAATGAGCAGTTCTTC. It codes for CASSFSLGANEQFF.